The TCR beta chain under discussion was sequenced for a study of shared clonotypes between healthy human individuals. About the research overall: Each donor's CD4 naive and CD4 memory cells filled three plates apiece, CD8 naive two, and CD8 memory one. Study observations and caveats: Richness estimates generally favored naive over memory subsets. Sharing across four donors was highest in naive CD4 (roughly 5%) and lowest in memory CD8 (0.4%).

Of note for this clone: Its antigen is undetermined.

CDR1 is MNHEY and CDR2 is SMNVEV in the germline V gene (reference sequence). CDR3 length equals 15 residues. The trim removed 5 bases at V and 4 bases at J, leaving 5 bases unmatched. The naive CD8 subset, CD45RO-negative cells positively selected for CCR7, excluded terminally differentiated effector memory CD45RA+ cells. It was across several immunoSEQ plates that each subset's genomic DNA was evenly split. Clones were read by immunoSEQ multiplex PCR, and TCRdb kept only the in-frame ones, dropping some. The profile shows about 2 million clones, approximately 94% of them singletons. The chain is built from TRBV27 and TRBJ2-1; 10 nucleotides agree with TRBD2. The receptor was derived from a man aged 18-30 years in good health. Sequencing used naive CD8+ T cells sorted from blood. The chain's CDR3 is CASSPGLAVYNEQFF. DNA of the CDR3: TGTGCCAGCAGTCCCGGACTAGCGGTATACAATGAGCAGTTCTTC.